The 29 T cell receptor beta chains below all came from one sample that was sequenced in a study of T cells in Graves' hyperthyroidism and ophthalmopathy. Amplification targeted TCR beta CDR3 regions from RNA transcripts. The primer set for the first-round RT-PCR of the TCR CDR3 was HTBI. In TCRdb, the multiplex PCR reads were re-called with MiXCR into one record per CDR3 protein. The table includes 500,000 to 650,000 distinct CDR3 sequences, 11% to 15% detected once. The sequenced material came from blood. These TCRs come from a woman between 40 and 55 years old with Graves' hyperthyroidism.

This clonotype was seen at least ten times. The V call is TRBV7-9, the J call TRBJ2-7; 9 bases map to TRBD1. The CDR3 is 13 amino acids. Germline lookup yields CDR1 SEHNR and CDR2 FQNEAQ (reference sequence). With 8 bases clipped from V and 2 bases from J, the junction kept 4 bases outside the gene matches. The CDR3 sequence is CASGTGIPYEQYF. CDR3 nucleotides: TGTGCCAGCGGGACAGGGATTCCCTACGAGCAGTACTTC.

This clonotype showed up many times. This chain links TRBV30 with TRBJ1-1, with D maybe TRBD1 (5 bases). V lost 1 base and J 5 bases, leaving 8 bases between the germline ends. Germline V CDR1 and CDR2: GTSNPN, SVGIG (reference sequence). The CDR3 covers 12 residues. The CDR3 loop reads CAWSGGWTEAFF. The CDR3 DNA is TGTGCCTGGAGTGGGGGGTGGACTGAAGCTTTCTTT.

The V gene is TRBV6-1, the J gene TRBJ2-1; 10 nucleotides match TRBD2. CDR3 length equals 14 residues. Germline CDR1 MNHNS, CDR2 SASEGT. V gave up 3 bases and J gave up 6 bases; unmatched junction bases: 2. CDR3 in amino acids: CASSDSSGGNEQFF. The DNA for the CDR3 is TGTGCCAGCAGTGACTCTAGCGGGGGCAATGAGCAGTTCTTC.

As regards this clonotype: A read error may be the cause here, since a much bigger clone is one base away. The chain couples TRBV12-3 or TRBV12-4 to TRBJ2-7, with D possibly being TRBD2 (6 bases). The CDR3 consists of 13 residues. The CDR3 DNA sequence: TGTGCCAGCAGTTTGGAGGGGCTAGGCGAGCAGTGCTTC. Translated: CASSLEGLGEQCF.

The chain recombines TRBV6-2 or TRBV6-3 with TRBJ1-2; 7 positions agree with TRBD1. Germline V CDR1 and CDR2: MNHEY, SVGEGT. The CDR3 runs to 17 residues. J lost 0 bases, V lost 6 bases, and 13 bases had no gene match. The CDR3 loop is CASSRGQVLLANYGYTF. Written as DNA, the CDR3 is TGTGCCAGCAGCCGCGGACAGGTCCTTTTAGCTAACTATGGCTACACCTTC.

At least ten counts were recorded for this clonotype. The chain's CDR3 is CASSYSRGGVGEKLFF. CDR3 sequence (DNA): TGTGCCAGCAGTTACTCCAGAGGGGGCGTCGGTGAAAAACTGTTTTTT. The chain couples TRBV6-5 to TRBJ1-4, with TRBD1 identical over 7 bases. This CDR3 spans 16 amino acids. V gave up 0 bases and J gave up 7 bases; unmatched junction bases: 8. The germline V gene has CDR1 MNHEY and CDR2 SVGAGI.

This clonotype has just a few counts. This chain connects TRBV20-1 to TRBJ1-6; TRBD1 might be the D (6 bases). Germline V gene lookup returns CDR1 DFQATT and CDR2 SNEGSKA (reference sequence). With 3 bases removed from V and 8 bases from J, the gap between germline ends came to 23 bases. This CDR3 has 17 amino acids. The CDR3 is CSASPLTGRVFYSPLHF. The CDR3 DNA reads TGCAGTGCTAGTCCGTTAACAGGGAGGGTTTTCTATTCACCCCTCCACTTT.

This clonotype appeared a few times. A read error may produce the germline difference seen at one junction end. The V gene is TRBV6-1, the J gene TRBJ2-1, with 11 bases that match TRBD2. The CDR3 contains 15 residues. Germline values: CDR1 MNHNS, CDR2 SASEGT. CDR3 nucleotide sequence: TGTGCCAGCAGAGAAGGACTAGCGGGCAGCAATGAGCAGTTCTTC. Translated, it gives CASREGLAGSNEQFF.

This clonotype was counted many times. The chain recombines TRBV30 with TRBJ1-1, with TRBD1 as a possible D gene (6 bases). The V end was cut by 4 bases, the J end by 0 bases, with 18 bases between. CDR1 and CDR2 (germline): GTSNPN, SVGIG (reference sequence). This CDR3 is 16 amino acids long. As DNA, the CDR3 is TGTGCCTGGACAGGGGCTCCCCCGGCCTTGAACACTGAAGCTTTCTTT. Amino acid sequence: CAWTGAPPALNTEAFF.

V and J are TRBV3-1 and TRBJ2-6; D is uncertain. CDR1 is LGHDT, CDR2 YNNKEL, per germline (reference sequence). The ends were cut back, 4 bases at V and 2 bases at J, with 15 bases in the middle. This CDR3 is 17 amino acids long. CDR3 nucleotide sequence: TGTGCCAGCAGCCGAGATATCGGGCAAGCTGGGGCCAACGTCCTGACTTTC. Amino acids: CASSRDIGQAGANVLTF.

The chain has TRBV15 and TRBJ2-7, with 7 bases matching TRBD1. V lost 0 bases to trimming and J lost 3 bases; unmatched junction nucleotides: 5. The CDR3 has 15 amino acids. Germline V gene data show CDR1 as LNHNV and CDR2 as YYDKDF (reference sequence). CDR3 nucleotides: TGTGCCACCAGCAGAGATCCGGGACAGTACTACGAGCAGTACTTC. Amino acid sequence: CATSRDPGQYYEQYF.

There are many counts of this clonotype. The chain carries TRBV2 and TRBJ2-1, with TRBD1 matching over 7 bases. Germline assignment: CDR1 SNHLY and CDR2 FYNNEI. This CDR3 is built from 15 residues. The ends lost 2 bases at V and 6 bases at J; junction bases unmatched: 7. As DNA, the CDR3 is TGTGCCAGCAGTGAACAACAGGGGACCAGCAATGAGCAGTTCTTC. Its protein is CASSEQQGTSNEQFF.

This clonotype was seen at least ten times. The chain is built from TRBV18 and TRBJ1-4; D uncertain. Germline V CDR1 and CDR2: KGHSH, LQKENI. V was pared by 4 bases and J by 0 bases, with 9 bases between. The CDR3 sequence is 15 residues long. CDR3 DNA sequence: TGTGCCAGCTCACGAGGAGGGCCAACTAATGAAAAACTGTTTTTT. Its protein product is CASSRGGPTNEKLFF.

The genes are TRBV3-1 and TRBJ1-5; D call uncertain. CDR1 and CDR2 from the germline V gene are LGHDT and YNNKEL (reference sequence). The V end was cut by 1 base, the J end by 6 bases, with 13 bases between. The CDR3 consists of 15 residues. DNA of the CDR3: TGTGCCAGCAGCCAAGGATCGGGCCATATTCAGCCCCAGCATTTT. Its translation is CASSQGSGHIQPQHF. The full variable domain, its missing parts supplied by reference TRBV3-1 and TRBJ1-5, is DTAVSQTPKYLVTQMGNDKSIKCEQNLGHDTMYWYKQDSKKFLKIMFSYNNKELIINETVPNRFSPKSPDKAHLNLHINSLELGDSAVYFCASSQGSGHIQPQHFGDGTRLSIL.

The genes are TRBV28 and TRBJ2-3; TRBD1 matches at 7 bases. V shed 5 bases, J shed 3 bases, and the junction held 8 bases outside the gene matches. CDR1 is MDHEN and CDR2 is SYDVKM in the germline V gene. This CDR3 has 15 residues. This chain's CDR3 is CASSPGQESTDTQYF. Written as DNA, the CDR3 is TGTGCCAGCAGTCCTGGACAGGAAAGTACAGATACGCAGTATTTT. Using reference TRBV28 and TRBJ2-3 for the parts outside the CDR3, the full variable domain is DVKVTQSSRYLVKRTGEKVFLECVQDMDHENMFWYRQDPGLGLRLIYFSYDVKMKEKGDIPEGYSVSREKKERFSLILESASTNQTSMYLCASSPGQESTDTQYFGPGTRLTVL.

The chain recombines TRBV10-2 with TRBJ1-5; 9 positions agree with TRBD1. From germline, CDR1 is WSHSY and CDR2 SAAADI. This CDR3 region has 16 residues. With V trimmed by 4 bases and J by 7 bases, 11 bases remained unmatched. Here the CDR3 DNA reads TGCGCCAGCAGTGTTAGGGACAGGGTTTCTGGGCAGCCCCAGCATTTT. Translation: CASSVRDRVSGQPQHF.

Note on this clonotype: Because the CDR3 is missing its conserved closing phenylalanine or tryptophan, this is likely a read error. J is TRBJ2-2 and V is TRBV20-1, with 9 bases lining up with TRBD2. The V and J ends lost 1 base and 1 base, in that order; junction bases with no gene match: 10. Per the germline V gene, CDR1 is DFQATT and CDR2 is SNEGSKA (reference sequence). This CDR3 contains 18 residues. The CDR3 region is CSARVFATSGGNTGELFL. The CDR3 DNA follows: TGCAGTGCTAGAGTATTTGCGACTAGCGGAGGGAACACCGGGGAGCTGTTTTTA.

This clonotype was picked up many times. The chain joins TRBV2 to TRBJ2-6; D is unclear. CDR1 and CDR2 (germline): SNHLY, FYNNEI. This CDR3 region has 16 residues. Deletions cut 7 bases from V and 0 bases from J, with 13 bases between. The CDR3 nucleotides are TGTGCCAGCACCCCAGACTCTGTCTCTGGGGCCAACGTCCTGACTTTC. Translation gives CASTPDSVSGANVLTF.

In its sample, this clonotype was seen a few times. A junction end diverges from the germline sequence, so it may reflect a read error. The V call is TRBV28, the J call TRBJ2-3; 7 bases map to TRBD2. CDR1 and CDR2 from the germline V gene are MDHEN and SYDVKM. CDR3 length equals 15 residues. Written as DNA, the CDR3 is TGTGCCAGCAGTGAAGCGGGGTCCAACACAGGTACGCAGTATTTT. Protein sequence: CASSEAGSNTGTQYF.

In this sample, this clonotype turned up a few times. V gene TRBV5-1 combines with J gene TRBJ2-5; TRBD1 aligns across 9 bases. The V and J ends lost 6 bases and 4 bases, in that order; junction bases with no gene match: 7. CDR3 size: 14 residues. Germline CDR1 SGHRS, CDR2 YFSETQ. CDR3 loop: CASTSGTGLETQYF. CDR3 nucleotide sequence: TGCGCCAGCACCTCCGGGACAGGGCTAGAGACCCAGTACTTC.

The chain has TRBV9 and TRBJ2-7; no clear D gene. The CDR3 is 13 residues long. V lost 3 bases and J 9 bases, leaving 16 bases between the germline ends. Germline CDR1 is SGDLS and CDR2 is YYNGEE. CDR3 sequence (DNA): TGTGCCAGCAGCGCCCAAACCGGAGACGGGCAGTACTTC. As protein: CASSAQTGDGQYF.

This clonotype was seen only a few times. The CDR3: CASSLASGNGEQYF. The CDR3 DNA is TGTGCCAGCAGCTTAGCTAGCGGGAATGGCGAGCAGTACTTC. The gene calls are TRBV11-2 and TRBJ2-7; 9 bases are a match to TRBD2. The CDR3 is 14 residues long. CDR1 is SGHAT, CDR2 FQNNGV, per germline. V gave up 1 base and J gave up 6 bases; unmatched junction bases: 4.

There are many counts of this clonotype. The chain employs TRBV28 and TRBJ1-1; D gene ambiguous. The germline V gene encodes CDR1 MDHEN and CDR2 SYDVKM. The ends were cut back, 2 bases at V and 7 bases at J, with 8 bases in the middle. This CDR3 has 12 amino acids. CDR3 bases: TGTGCCAGCAGTTTAGGACTTTTTGAAGCTTTCTTT. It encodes CASSLGLFEAFF.

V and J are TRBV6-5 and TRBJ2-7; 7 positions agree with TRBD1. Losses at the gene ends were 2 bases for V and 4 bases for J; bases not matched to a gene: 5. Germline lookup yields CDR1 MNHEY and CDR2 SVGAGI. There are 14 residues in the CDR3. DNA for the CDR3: TGTGCCAGCAGTTACGAGGGGGCTAAGTACGAGCAGTACTTC. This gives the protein CASSYEGAKYEQYF.

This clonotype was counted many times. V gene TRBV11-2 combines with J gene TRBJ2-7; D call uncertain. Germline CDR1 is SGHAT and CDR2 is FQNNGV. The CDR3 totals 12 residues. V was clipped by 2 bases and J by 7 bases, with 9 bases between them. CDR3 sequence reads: CASSLNFREQYF. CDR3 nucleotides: TGTGCCAGCAGCTTAAACTTCAGAGAGCAGTACTTC.

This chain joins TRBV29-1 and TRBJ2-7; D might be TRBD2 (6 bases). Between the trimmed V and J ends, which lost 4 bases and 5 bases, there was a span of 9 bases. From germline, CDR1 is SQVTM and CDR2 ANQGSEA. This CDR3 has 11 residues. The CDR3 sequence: CSVVEGDEQYF. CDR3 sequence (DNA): TGCAGCGTTGTGGAGGGTGACGAGCAGTACTTC.

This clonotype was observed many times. The CDR3 region has the DNA TGTGCCAGCAGCTTAGACACGAACTATGGCTACACCTTC. Protein sequence: CASSLDTNYGYTF. V is TRBV11-3 and J is TRBJ1-2; D unclear. The CDR3 is 13 amino acids. Germline loops: CDR1 SGHNT, CDR2 YENEEA. The V end was cut by 0 bases, the J end by 2 bases, with 4 bases between.

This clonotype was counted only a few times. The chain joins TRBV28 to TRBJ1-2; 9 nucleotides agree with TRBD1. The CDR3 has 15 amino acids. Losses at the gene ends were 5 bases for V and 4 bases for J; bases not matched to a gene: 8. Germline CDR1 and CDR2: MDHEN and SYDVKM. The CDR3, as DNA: TGTGCCAGCAGTCACGGGACAGGGTATGGCTATGGCTACACCTTC. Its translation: CASSHGTGYGYGYTF.

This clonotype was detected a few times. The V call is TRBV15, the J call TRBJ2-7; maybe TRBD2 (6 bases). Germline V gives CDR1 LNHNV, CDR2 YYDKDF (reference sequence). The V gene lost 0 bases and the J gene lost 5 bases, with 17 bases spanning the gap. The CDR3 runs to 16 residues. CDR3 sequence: CATSRDPSAVSHEQYF. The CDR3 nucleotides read TGTGCCACCAGCAGAGATCCTAGCGCAGTAAGTCACGAGCAGTACTTC.